One and the same sample provided the 14 T cell receptor beta chains below, sequenced in a study of blood T cell repertoires in COVID-19. The repertoire was sequenced with immunoSEQ multiplex PCR; TCRdb's copy has only in-frame clones and lacks some. Seen here are fewer than 150,000 clones, roughly 80% observed once, and the top ten hold about 2.5%. The sample was peripheral blood. These receptors originate from a man aged 45-65 years with acute or convalescent COVID-19.

V gene TRBV6-5 combines with J gene TRBJ2-1, with D possibly matching TRBD1 (6 bases). From germline, CDR1 is MNHEY and CDR2 SVGAGI. The CDR3 runs 12 residues. The V gene lost 7 bases and the J gene lost 9 bases, with 13 bases spanning the gap. As DNA, the CDR3 is TGTGCCAGCACGGTGGGACAAGGTGAGCAGTTCTTC. Protein sequence: CASTVGQGEQFF.

The rearrangement links TRBV4-1 to TRBJ2-5, with TRBD2 matching 11 bases. Germline CDR1 and CDR2: MGHRA and YSYEKL. There are 17 residues in the CDR3. The J segment lost 4 bases and the V segment lost 0 bases, leaving 7 bases of the junction unmatched. The CDR3 DNA is TGCGCCAGCAGCCAAGATAGGGTAGCGGGAGGGGGAGAGACCCAGTACTTC. Amino acid sequence: CASSQDRVAGGGETQYF.

This chain uses TRBV14 with TRBJ1-2; D unresolved. V lost 0 bases and J lost 8, with 13 bases in between. The CDR3 covers 14 residues. Germline V gene lookup returns CDR1 SGHDN and CDR2 FVKESK. The CDR3 loop is CASSQDRAGGGYTF. CDR3 DNA: TGTGCCAGCAGCCAAGATCGGGCGGGAGGAGGCTACACCTTC.

The V gene is TRBV3-1 (or the pseudogene TRBV3-2), the J gene TRBJ2-2; the D gene is possibly TRBD1 (5 bases). Trimming left V 2 bases short and J 6 bases short, with 13 bases between. The germline CDR1 and CDR2 sequences are LGHDT and YNNKEL (reference sequence). The CDR3 runs to 15 residues. The CDR3 nucleotides read TGTGCCAGCAGCCAAACGAGACAGATCGCCGGGGAGCTGTTTTTT. Translated: CASSQTRQIAGELFF.

The DNA for the CDR3 is TGTGCCAGCAGTGAAGCGGGGGGCTCCTACAATGAGCAGTTCTTC. Encoded protein: CASSEAGGSYNEQFF. The chain recombines TRBV6-4 with TRBJ2-1; 9 nucleotides match TRBD2. The germline V gene encodes CDR1 MRHNA and CDR2 SNTAGT. The CDR3 consists of 15 residues. J gave up 0 bases and V 3 bases, and 0 bases lay outside the gene matches.

This clone was counted between two and nine times. The V and J genes are TRBV14 and TRBJ2-1, with 9 bases identical to TRBD1. The CDR3 contains 16 residues. The germline gives CDR1 SGHDN, CDR2 FVKESK. V shed 0 bases and J 3 bases; nucleotides not matched to a gene: 3. The CDR3 DNA follows: TGTGCCAGCAGCCAAGATCAGACAGGGGGCTACAATGAGCAGTTCTTC. Translating gives CASSQDQTGGYNEQFF.

V gene TRBV30 combines with J gene TRBJ1-6; D unclear. The V and J ends lost 0 bases and 7 bases respectively, with 10 bases between them. Germline-derived CDR1 and CDR2 are GTSNPN and SVGIG (reference sequence). The CDR3 extends over 14 amino acids. This CDR3 is CAWSVAGKNSPLHF. The CDR3 region has the DNA TGTGCCTGGAGTGTAGCGGGGAAAAATTCACCCCTCCACTTT.

The V gene is TRBV5-4, the J gene TRBJ1-4, with 7 bases fitting TRBD1. The J segment lost 7 bases and the V segment lost 3 bases, leaving 12 bases of the junction unmatched. Germline lookup yields CDR1 SGHNT and CDR2 YYREEE (reference sequence). This CDR3 comprises 16 residues. This CDR3 reads CASSSNDRDWGEKLFF. CDR3 coding DNA: TGTGCCAGCAGCTCGAACGACAGGGACTGGGGTGAAAAACTGTTTTTT.

Written as DNA, the CDR3 is TGTGCCAGCAGCTACCGACAGGGTTTAAACACTGAAGCTTTCTTT. This encodes CASSYRQGLNTEAFF. The chain joins TRBV3-1 (or the pseudogene TRBV3-2) to TRBJ1-1; TRBD1 matches at 7 bases. The CDR3 extends over 15 amino acids. Per germline, CDR1 LGHDT and CDR2 YNNKEL (reference sequence). V lost 5 bases and J lost 2; bases outside the gene matches: 8.

This clone was seen more than once but under ten times. The V and J genes are TRBV15 and TRBJ1-3, with 7 positions matching TRBD1. With 5 bases clipped from V and 1 base from J, the junction kept 2 bases outside the gene matches. This CDR3 region has 14 residues. Germline loops: CDR1 LNHNV, CDR2 YYDKDF (reference sequence). CDR3 nucleotides: TGTGCCACCAGCCCGACAGGGTCTGGAAACACCATATATTTT. Protein product: CATSPTGSGNTIYF.

The J gene is TRBJ2-7, the V gene TRBV21-1; the tabulated D call, TRBD1, remains unverified against the DNA. TRBV21-1 is a documented pseudogene. This CDR3 region has 15 residues. The CDR3 DNA sequence: TGTGCCAGCAGCCATCCCCAGGGGGCTAGGTACGAGCAGTACTTC. Translating it yields CASSHPQGARYEQYF.

The V and J genes are TRBV5-1 and TRBJ2-3; perhaps TRBD2 as D (5 bases). Germline lookup yields CDR1 SGHRS and CDR2 YFSETQ. Trimming cost V 3 bases and J 1 base, with 12 bases left between them. The CDR3 is 15 amino acids. The CDR3 nucleotides are TGCGCCAGCAGCTCCGAGGCGAGGGGCACAGATACGCAGTATTTT. It codes for CASSSEARGTDTQYF. The variable domain in full, completed from reference TRBV5-1 and TRBJ2-3, reads KAGVTQTPRYLIKTRGQQVTLSCSPISGHRSVSWYQQTPGQGLQFLFEYFSETQRNKGNFPGRFSGRQFSNSRSEMNVSTLELGDSALYLCASSSEARGTDTQYFGPGTRLTVL.

This clone was observed a single time. The chain couples TRBV3-1 (or the pseudogene TRBV3-2) to TRBJ2-3, with no clear D. CDR1 and CDR2 (germline): LGHDT, YNNKEL (reference sequence). The CDR3 sequence is 16 residues long. V was cut by 0 bases and J by 2 bases, with 12 bases left in between. CDR3 DNA sequence: TGTGCCAGCAGCCAAGATGAGGTACCGCTCACAGATACGCAGTATTTT. Protein product: CASSQDEVPLTDTQYF.

This chain connects TRBV6-5 to TRBJ2-1, with D perhaps matching TRBD2 (6 bases). V was shortened by 7 bases and J by 5 bases, with 15 bases between the two germline ends. In germline, CDR1 is MNHEY, CDR2 SVGAGI. The CDR3 is made up of 14 amino acids. The CDR3: CASTYPRTNNEQFF. The DNA for the CDR3 is TGTGCCAGCACCTATCCCCGGACTAACAATGAGCAGTTCTTC.